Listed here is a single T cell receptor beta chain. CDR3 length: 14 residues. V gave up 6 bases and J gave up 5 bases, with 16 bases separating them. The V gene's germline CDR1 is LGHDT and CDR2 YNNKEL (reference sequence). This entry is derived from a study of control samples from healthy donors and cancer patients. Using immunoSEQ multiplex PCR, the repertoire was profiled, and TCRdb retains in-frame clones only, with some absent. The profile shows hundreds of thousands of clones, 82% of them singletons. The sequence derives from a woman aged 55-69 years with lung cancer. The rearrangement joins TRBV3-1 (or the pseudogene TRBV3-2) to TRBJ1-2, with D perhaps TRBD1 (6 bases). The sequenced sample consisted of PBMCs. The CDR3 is CASRPGAGEYGYTF. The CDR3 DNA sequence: TGTGCCAGCAGGCCCGGTGCAGGGGAGTATGGCTACACCTTC.